The TCR beta chain described here comes from a study of T cells in Graves' hyperthyroidism and ophthalmopathy. Amplification of TCR beta CDR3 regions was performed using RNA transcripts as template. The primer set for the first-round RT-PCR of the TCR CDR3 was HTBI. TCRdb re-called the multiplex PCR reads through MiXCR, storing one row per CDR3 protein. The repertoire holds 500,000 to 600,000 distinct CDR3 sequences, with approximately 44% as singletons. This CDR3 spans 12 amino acids. Germline V gene data show CDR1 as SGHTA and CDR2 as FQGNSA. The V end lost 6 bases, the J end lost 4 bases, and 8 bases lay between the germline ends.

Input material: peripheral blood or thyroid tissue (not recorded which). This TCR derives from a young woman with Graves' hyperthyroidism. The V call is TRBV7-2, the J call TRBJ2-3; D gene uncertain. The CDR3 DNA reads as TGTGCCAGCAGTCTATTTTCAGATACGCAGTATTTT. Amino acid sequence: CASSLFSDTQYF.